These 4 T cell receptor beta chains were sequenced from one sample in a study of blood T cell repertoires in COVID-19. Produced via immunoSEQ multiplex PCR; TCRdb's table is partial and in-frame only. This sample yields around 250,000 clones, of which around nine tenths are seen a single time; around 1.5% belongs to the top ten. Material: peripheral blood. These TCRs come from a woman aged 55 to 70 who had recovered from COVID-19.

This chain uses TRBV28 with TRBJ1-5; 8 bases are a match to TRBD1. The CDR3 runs to 16 residues. The germline V gene has CDR1 MDHEN and CDR2 SYDVKM. Trimming cost V 4 bases and J 5 bases; bases outside gene matches: 10. As DNA, the CDR3 is TGTGCCAGCAGTTGGGAACAGGGGGGCCGAGATCAGCCCCAGCATTTT. This codes for CASSWEQGGRDQPQHF.

CDR3 loop: CASHSGVVTGELFF. For the CDR3, the DNA is TGTGCCAGCCATAGCGGGGTTGTAACCGGGGAGCTGTTTTTT. The chain is built from TRBV15 and TRBJ2-2, with 8 bases that match TRBD2. CDR1 LNHNV and CDR2 YYDKDF come from the germline V gene (reference sequence). The CDR3 runs to 14 residues. Trimming cost V 10 bases and J 5 bases; bases outside gene matches: 9.

The CDR3 loop is CASSLVTSGGKYEQYF. The CDR3 nucleotides are TGTGCCAGCAGCTTGGTCACTAGCGGGGGGAAGTACGAGCAGTACTTC. The J gene is TRBJ2-7, the V gene TRBV11-1, with 12 nucleotides matching TRBD2. The germline V gene has CDR1 SGHAT and CDR2 FQDESV (reference sequence). Trimming at V came to 3 bases and at J to 4 bases, leaving 7 bases not matched to a gene. The CDR3 is made up of 16 amino acids.

This chain uses TRBV5-1 with TRBJ2-1; 9 bases are shared with TRBD2. The J segment lost 6 bases and the V segment lost 4 bases, leaving 5 bases of the junction unmatched. This CDR3 has 14 residues. From germline, CDR1 is SGHRS and CDR2 YFSETQ. The CDR3 loop reads CASSIPTSGNEQFF. The CDR3 coding sequence is TGCGCCAGCAGCATACCGACTAGCGGCAATGAGCAGTTCTTC.